Sequencing of this TCR beta chain was carried out in a study of T cells in Graves' hyperthyroidism and ophthalmopathy. Amplified regions were TCR beta CDR3 sequences from RNA transcripts. RT-PCR in the first round (using the HTBI primer set) targeted the TCR CDR3. TCRdb ran MiXCR on the multiplex PCR reads and lists one entry per CDR3 protein. The sample shows 360,000 or so distinct CDR3 sequences, about a sixth of them seen only once. The CDR3 sequence is 15 residues long. Trimming left V 1 base short and J 4 bases short, with 13 bases between. Exclusion criteria comprised uncontrolled infection, other autoimmune disease, pregnancy or lactation.

Source material: blood. The receptor was isolated from a woman aged 40-49 years with Graves' ophthalmopathy. The chain employs TRBV12-3 or TRBV12-4 and TRBJ2-5, with D perhaps matching TRBD1 or TRBD2 (5 bases each). CDR3 bases: TGTGCCAGCAGTTTAGGAGACGAGGGGCGAGAGACCCAGTACTTC. Translation: CASSLGDEGRETQYF.